The sequence of this T cell receptor (beta chain) was determined in a study of response to subunit inactivated influenza vaccine. Study-level results: After each seasonal influenza vaccination, few new T cells are recruited, the authors suggested.

TCRdb re-called the RT-PCR reads through MiXCR, storing one row per CDR3 protein. The table has over 750,000 distinct CDR3 sequences, over 20% seen once. The CDR3 covers 17 residues. The germline gives CDR1 KGHSH, CDR2 LQKENI. Trimming removed 3 bases at V and 0 bases at J, with 15 bases between. As for this clonotype: What it binds is unknown.

V usage is TRBV18 and J usage is TRBJ2-1; D possibly corresponds to TRBD2 (5 bases). The sample was PBMCs from blood, taken about 5 days after vaccination. The sequence was obtained from a man between 50 and 59 years old who received an inactivated influenza vaccine. The CDR3 sequence: CASSPPFSANSYNEQFF. The CDR3 region has the DNA TGTGCCAGCTCACCCCCCTTTAGCGCCAACTCCTACAATGAGCAGTTCTTC.